This T cell receptor (beta chain) emerged from a study of tumor-infiltrating lymphocytes in primary liver carcinoma. The wider study: Patients diagnosed with primary liver carcinoma received treatment through surgical resection. Read depth, roughly 3.65 to 7.13 million productive TCRbeta reads, did not differ significantly between tissues.

Germline DNA was also extracted, while the blood RNA originated from unsorted whole blood. Study conclusions and caveats: Tumor region pairs outstripped tumor-adjacent and tumor-blood pairs in overlap.

Worth noting for this clonotype: Its antigen is unidentified. Because it lacks the conserved phenylalanine or tryptophan at the end, this CDR3 is likely a read error.

The authors made TCR beta cDNA from around 500 ng total RNA with a constant-region primer. For TCR beta, libraries were produced by three nested multiplex PCR rounds using slightly modified ARM-PCR. TCRdb re-called the multiplex PCR reads with MiXCR, one entry per CDR3 protein. The sample shows about 300,000 distinct CDR3 sequences, approximately 60% of them seen only once. Sample: peripheral blood. This clonotype originated in a middle-aged man with primary liver carcinoma and hepatitis B virus infection.

The CDR3, as DNA: TGTGCCAGCAGGACGGGACTAGCGGGCAAAAACATTCAGTACTCC. It is translated as CASRTGLAGKNIQYS. J is TRBJ2-4 and V is TRBV5-6; 12 positions match TRBD2. Germline V gene data show CDR1 as SGHDT and CDR2 as YYEEEE. There are 15 residues in the CDR3. Losses at the gene ends were 5 bases for V and 3 bases for J; bases not matched to a gene: 3.